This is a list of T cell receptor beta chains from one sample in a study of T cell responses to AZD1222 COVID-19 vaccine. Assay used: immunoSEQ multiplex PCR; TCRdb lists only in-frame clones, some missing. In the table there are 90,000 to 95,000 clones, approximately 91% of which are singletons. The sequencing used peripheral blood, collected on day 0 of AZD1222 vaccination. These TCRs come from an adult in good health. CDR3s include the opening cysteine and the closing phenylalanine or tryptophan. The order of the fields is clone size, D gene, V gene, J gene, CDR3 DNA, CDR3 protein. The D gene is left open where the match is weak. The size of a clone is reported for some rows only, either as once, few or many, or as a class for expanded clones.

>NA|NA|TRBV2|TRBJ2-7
TGTGCCAGCACCGGGGCCACCTACGAGCAGTACTTC
CASTGATYEQYF
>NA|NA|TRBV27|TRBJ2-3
TGTGCCAGCAGTTTAATGGGGGATACAGATACGCAGTATTTT
CASSLMGDTDTQYF
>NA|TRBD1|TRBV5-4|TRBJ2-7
TGTGCCAGCAGCCAACAGACAGGGGCCAACTCCTACGAGCAGTACTTC
CASSQQTGANSYEQYF
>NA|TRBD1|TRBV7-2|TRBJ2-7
TGTGCCAGCAGCTTAGAAGGGACAGGGGGTCTCGAGCAGTACTTC
CASSLEGTGGLEQYF
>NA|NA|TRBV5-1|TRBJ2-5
TGCGCCAGCAGTATCCAAGAGACCCAGTACTTC
CASSIQETQYF
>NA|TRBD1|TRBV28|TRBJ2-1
TGTGCCAGCATCGGAGACAGGGGCCCCTCGGGGCAGTTCTTC
CASIGDRGPSGQFF
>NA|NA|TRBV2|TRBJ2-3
TGTGCCAGCAGTTTACAGGAAGATACGCAGTATTTT
CASSLQEDTQYF
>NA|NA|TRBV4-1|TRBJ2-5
TGCGCCAGCAGCCAAGTGTTCCGGTCAAGGGAAGGAGAGACCCAGTACTTC
CASSQVFRSREGETQYF
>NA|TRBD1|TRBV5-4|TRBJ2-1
TGTGCCAGCAGCCAGGCCCCCGGACAGGGAAAGGGTGAGCAGTTCTTC
CASSQAPGQGKGEQFF
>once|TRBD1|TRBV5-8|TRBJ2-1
TGTGCCAGCAGCTTGGGGACAGGGCCCAACAATGAGCAGTTCTTC
CASSLGTGPNNEQFF
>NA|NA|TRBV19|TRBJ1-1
TGTGCCAGTAACGACTGGGGTGGGAACACTGAAGCTTTCTTT
CASNDWGGNTEAFF
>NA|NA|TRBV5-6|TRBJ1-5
TGTGCCAGCAGCTTGGGAGGGTTGAATCAGCCCCAGCATTTT
CASSLGGLNQPQHF
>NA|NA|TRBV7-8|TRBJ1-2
TGTGCCAGCAGCCGAACCAGGGACGGTGGCTACACCTTC
CASSRTRDGGYTF
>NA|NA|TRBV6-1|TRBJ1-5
TGTGCCAGCAGTGAACGAGCAAATCAGCCCCAGCATTTT
CASSERANQPQHF
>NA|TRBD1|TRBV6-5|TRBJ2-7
TGTGCCAGCACTAGGGACAGGGTTTCCTACGAGCAGTACTTC
CASTRDRVSYEQYF
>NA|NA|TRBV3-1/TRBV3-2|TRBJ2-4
TGTGCCAGCACCCAAGGGGGGTTCCTAGCCAAAAACATTCAGTACTTC
CASTQGGFLAKNIQYF
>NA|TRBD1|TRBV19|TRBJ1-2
TGTGCCAGCCAGGGGGCGCTCGACTATGGCTACACCTTC
CASQGALDYGYTF
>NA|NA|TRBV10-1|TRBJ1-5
TGCGCCAGCAGTGAGGGGAACCGGGACAATCAGCCCCAGCATTTT
CASSEGNRDNQPQHF
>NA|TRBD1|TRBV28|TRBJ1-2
TGTGCCAGCAGCCGGACAGGGGGGAACTATGGCTACACCTTC
CASSRTGGNYGYTF
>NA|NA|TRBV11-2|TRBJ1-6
TGTGCCAGCAGCTTACGACAAAGGGAGAATTCACCCCTCCACTTT
CASSLRQRENSPLHF
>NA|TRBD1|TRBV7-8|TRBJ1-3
TGTGCCAGCAGGGGACAGGGCTCTGGAAACACCATATATTTT
CASRGQGSGNTIYF
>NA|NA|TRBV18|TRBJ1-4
TGTGCCAGCTCGCCTCGGACGGATGCAACTAATGAAAAACTGTTTTTT
CASSPRTDATNEKLFF
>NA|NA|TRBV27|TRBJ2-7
TGTGCCAGCACCCCGTCTTGGGGGGACCCACAGGGCTCCGTCGACGAGCAGTACTTC
CASTPSWGDPQGSVDEQYF
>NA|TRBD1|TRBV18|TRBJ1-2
TGTGCCAGCTCACCAAACAGGGGTGGCTACACCTTC
CASSPNRGGYTF
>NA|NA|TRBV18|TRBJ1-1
TGTGCCAGCTCACCCCCTTCTTCCACGGGACAAATTACATTTAAAGCTGAAGCTTTCTTT
CASSPPSSTGQITFKAEAFF
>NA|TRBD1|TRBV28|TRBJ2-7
TGTGCCAGCAGTCTCCGGACAGGGACCTCCTACGAGCAGTACTTC
CASSLRTGTSYEQYF
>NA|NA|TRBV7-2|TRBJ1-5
TGTGCCAGCAGCTTAGATGGTGGCAGAGATCAGCCCCAGCATTTT
CASSLDGGRDQPQHF
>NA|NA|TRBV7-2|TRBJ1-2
TGTGCCAGCAGCTCGACAGTTGGCTACACCTTC
CASSSTVGYTF
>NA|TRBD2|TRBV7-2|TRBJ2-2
TGTGCCAGCAGCTTATCCGGCGGGGGTTCCGGGGAGCTGTTTTTT
CASSLSGGGSGELFF